This record covers a single TCR beta chain. Per germline, CDR1 MDHEN and CDR2 SYDVKM. The CDR3 extends over 14 amino acids. Trimming removed 5 bases at V and 2 bases at J, with 12 bases between. This sample is part of a study of cytomegalovirus exposure and HLA in healthy donors. PCR involved 60 Vbeta and 13 Jbeta primers. Repertoires were generated with immunoSEQ multiplex PCR, while TCRdb's copy carries only in-frame clones and drops some. The sample records 170,000 or so clones, 80% being singletons. Sequencing was carried out using PBMCs. This sequence was found in a boy under 18 in good health and CMV-seronegative. This chain links TRBV28 with TRBJ2-5; TRBD2 is a possible D gene (6 bases). The chain's CDR3 is CASSRGTLQETQYF. The CDR3 DNA reads as TGTGCCAGCAGTCGGGGGACGTTGCAAGAGACCCAGTACTTC.